The clone carrying this T cell receptor beta chain was counted a few times. The antigen remains unidentified. The CDR3 has 15 amino acids. Germline CDR1 is SGHDT and CDR2 is YYEEEE. Trimming stripped 0 bases from V and 2 bases from J, with 11 bases between. The data were obtained in a study of cytotoxic CD8 clonotypes in ibrutinib-treated CLL. Findings of the study overall: Upon ibrutinib response clonality rose, and upon progression it fell back toward baseline.

Clones were read by immunoSEQ multiplex PCR, and TCRdb kept only the in-frame ones, dropping some. The sample lists 300,000 to 350,000 clones, about 77% occurring once. This receptor was obtained from a human donor with chronic lymphocytic leukemia. The V and J genes are TRBV5-6 and TRBJ1-1; D ambiguous. The sample in question was PBMCs, obtained before ibrutinib treatment. The CDR3 DNA is TGTGCCAGCAGCTTGGTGTCGCACCTAAACACTGAAGCTTTCTTT. Protein product: CASSLVSHLNTEAFF.